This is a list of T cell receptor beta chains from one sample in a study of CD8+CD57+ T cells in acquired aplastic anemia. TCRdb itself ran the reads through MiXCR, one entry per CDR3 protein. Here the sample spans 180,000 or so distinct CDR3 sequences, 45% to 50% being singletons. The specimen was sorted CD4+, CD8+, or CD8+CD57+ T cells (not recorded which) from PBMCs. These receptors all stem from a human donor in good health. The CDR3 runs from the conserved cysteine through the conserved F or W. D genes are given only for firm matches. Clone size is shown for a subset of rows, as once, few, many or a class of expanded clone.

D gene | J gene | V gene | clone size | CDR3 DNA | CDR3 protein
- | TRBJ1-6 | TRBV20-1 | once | TGCAGTGCTCCATTTGGGCAGGGTTTTTCACCCCTCCACTTT | CSAPFGQGFSPLHF
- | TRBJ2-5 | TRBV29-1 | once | TGCAGCGTTTCGGAGTTCCAGGAGACCCAGTACTTC | CSVSEFQETQYF
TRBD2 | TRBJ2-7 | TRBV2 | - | TGTGCCAGCAGTTACGGGGAGGGGCGTTTCTCCTGCGAGCAGTACTTC | CASSYGEGRFSCEQYF
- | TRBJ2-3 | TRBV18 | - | TGTGCCAGCTCACCACCGACGGTCCGGGATACGCAGTATTTT | CASSPPTVRDTQYF
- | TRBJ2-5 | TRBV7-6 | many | TGTGCCAGCAGTATAAGAGACCTAAAGGGGGAGACCCAGTACTTC | CASSIRDLKGETQYF
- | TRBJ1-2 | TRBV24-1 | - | TGTGCCACCACCCCAAGGGGAGCGGGCTACACCTTC | CATTPRGAGYTF
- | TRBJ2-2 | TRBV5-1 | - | TGCGCCAGCAGGGCGAATCGCGGGGAGCTGTTTTTT | CASRANRGELFF
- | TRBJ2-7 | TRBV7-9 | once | TGTGCCAGCAGCTTTAGTGTAAACTACGAGCAGTACTTC | CASSFSVNYEQYF
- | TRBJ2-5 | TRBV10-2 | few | TGCGCCAGCGCCCCCTCAGGGACTTACCACCAAGAGACCCAGTACTTC | CASAPSGTYHQETQYF
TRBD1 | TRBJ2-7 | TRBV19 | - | TGTGCCAGTAGTACCCTCGGGACAGAGAACTACGAGCAGTACTTC | CASSTLGTENYEQYF
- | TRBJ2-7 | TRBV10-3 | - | TGTGCCATCAGTGAGTCGGACATGTTGGGGACAAGAGCCTACGAGCAGTACTTC | CAISESDMLGTRAYEQYF
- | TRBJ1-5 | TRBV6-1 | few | TGTGCCAGCAGTGAAGATATGGGGGGCCAGGGCGTCAATCAGCCCCAGCATTTT | CASSEDMGGQGVNQPQHF
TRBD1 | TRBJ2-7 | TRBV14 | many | TGTGCCAGCAGCCAAGAAGTCAGGGGGCGAGAGCAGTACTTC | CASSQEVRGREQYF
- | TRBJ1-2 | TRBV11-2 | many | TGTGCCAGCAGACAGAGATGGGGCCGGGTTTCCGACTATGGCTACACCTTC | CASRQRWGRVSDYGYTF
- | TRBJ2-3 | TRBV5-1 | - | TGCGCCAGCAGCCTACGCAGGGTTTCAGATACGCAGTATTTT | CASSLRRVSDTQYF
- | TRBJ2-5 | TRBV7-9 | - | TGTGCCAGCAGCTTAGCCGGGGAGTACGAGACCCAGTACTTC | CASSLAGEYETQYF
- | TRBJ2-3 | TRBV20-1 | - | TGCAGTGCTAGAGATCAGGGGGATACGCAGTATTTT | CSARDQGDTQYF
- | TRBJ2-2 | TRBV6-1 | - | TGTGCCAGCAGCAGAAATCCAACGAGCACCGGGGAGCTGTTTTTT | CASSRNPTSTGELFF
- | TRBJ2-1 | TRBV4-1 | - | TGCGCCAGCAGCCAAGGATTGTTTAGCGGCGGCACCTACAATGAGCAGTTCTTC | CASSQGLFSGGTYNEQFF
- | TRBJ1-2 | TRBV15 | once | TGTGCCACCAGCGTCGGGACAATGGATGGTGGCTACACCTTC | CATSVGTMDGGYTF
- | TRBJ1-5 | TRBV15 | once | TGTGCCACCAGCAGAGGCACGGGACCGCCTCAGCCCCAGCATTTT | CATSRGTGPPQPQHF
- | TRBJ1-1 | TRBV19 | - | TGTGCCAGTACCGTTGGACAGCAGAACACTGAAGCTTTCTTT | CASTVGQQNTEAFF
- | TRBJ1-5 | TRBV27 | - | TGTGCCAGCAGCCCGAGTTGGGGCAATCAGCCCCAGCACTTT | CASSPSWGNQPQHF
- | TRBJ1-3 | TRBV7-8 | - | TGTGCCAGCTTGGGTAATGGAAACACCATATATTTT | CASLGNGNTIYF
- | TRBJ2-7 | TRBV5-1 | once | TGCGCCAGCAGCTTGGAGGGCAGAGCCTACGAGCAGTACTTC | CASSLEGRAYEQYF
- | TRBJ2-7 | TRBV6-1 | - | TGTGCCAGCAGTGAAGTACTAGTCGCTCGCGAGCAGTACTTC | CASSEVLVAREQYF
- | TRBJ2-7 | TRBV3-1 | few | TGTGCCAGCAGCCAAGTCGGACACCTCTACGAGCAGTACTTC | CASSQVGHLYEQYF
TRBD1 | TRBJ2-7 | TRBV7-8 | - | TGTGCCAGCAGCCCCGGACAGGGAAGTTCCTACGAGCAGTACTTC | CASSPGQGSSYEQYF
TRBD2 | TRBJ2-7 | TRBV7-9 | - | TGTGCCAGCAGTTCGAGTAGCGGGAACGAGCAGTACTTC | CASSSSSGNEQYF